The TCR beta chain described here comes from a study of control samples from healthy donors and cancer patients. The length of the CDR3 is 16 residues. Trimming took 5 bases from V and 3 from J, leaving 19 bases between them. Germline loops: CDR1 LNHDA, CDR2 SQIVND (reference sequence). Data came from immunoSEQ multiplex PCR; TCRdb stores just in-frame clones and leaves some out. The sample comprises over 120,000 clones, about 95% of which are singletons, and approximately 15% rests with the top ten. V is TRBV19 and J is TRBJ1-1, with D perhaps matching TRBD1 (5 bases). Sequencing was carried out using PBMCs. The sequence derives from a man aged 55 to 70 with colorectal cancer. CDR3 protein: CASSLNPKGSHTEAFF. CDR3 nucleotides: TGTGCCAGTAGTCTCAACCCTAAGGGGTCTCACACTGAAGCTTTCTTT.